The count of the clone carrying this T cell receptor beta chain is one. Its antigen is not known. The repertoire was sequenced with immunoSEQ multiplex PCR; TCRdb's copy has only in-frame clones and lacks some. In the table there are more than 150,000 clones, 85% to 90% of which are singletons. This entry comes from a study of T cell responses to AZD1222 COVID-19 vaccine. Points from the study as a whole: Breadth and depth of Spike-specific TCRs rose after two AZD1222 doses.

The V gene's germline CDR1 is SEHNR and CDR2 FQNEAQ (reference sequence). The V end lost 1 base, the J end lost 5 bases, and 12 bases lay between the germline ends. The CDR3 loop spans 15 amino acids. The specimen was peripheral blood, collected on day 0 of AZD1222 vaccination. The clonotype originates from an adult in good health. This chain connects TRBV7-9 to TRBJ1-5; D gene ambiguous. The chain's CDR3 is CASSLGDGGYQPQHF. DNA for the CDR3: TGTGCCAGCAGCTTAGGAGACGGCGGATATCAGCCCCAGCATTTT. The full variable domain, in which reference TRBV7-9 and TRBJ1-5 provide the parts outside the CDR3, is DTGVSQNPRHKITKRGQNVTFRCDPISEHNRLYWYRQTLGQGPEFLTYFQNEAQLEKSRLLSDRFSAERPKGSFSTLEIQRTEQGDSAMYLCASSLGDGGYQPQHFGDGTRLSIL.